These 13 T cell receptor beta chains were all obtained from the same sample, sequenced in a study of a mutant IDH1 vaccine in newly diagnosed glioma. Their antigen targets remain unknown. Measured with immunoSEQ multiplex PCR; TCRdb has only the in-frame clones, and not every one. Among tens of thousands of clones listed, 65% were seen once. The time point is: week 47, end of study. Vaccination comprised doses that each held 300 ug of mutant IDH1 20-mer peptide, plus topical imiquimod. This material consisted of peripheral blood mononuclear cells (PBMCs), taken from a glioma patient whose treatment included an IDH1 peptide vaccine. The receptors derive from a man aged 35 to 55 with glioma. Some clones in this sample may be carry-over from other donors' samples.

The chain is built from TRBV30 and TRBJ2-2, with no clear D. Per germline, CDR1 GTSNPN and CDR2 SVGIG (reference sequence). The V gene lost 5 bases and the J gene lost 8 bases, with 9 bases spanning the gap. The CDR3 covers 11 residues. In nucleotides, the CDR3 is TGTGCCTGGGGAGTGGGTGGGGAGCTGTTTTTT. It translates to CAWGVGGELFF.

There are a few counts of this clone. V usage is TRBV5-1 and J usage is TRBJ2-7, with TRBD1 matching 10 bases. The germline V gene encodes CDR1 SGHRS and CDR2 YFSETQ. The CDR3 has 14 amino acids. With V trimmed by 3 bases and J by 11 bases, 11 bases remained unmatched. The DNA for the CDR3 is TGCGCCAGCAGCTCGGGCCCGACAGGGGGCGAAAAGTACTTC. It translates to CASSSGPTGGEKYF.

The V call is TRBV1, the J call TRBJ1-1; TRBD1, the table's D call, lacks a check against the DNA. TRBV1 has pseudogene status. This CDR3 comprises 17 residues. The CDR3 loop reads CTSSQSGPGHPNTEAFF. DNA for the CDR3: TGCACCAGCAGCCAATCAGGCCCGGGACACCCGAACACTGAAGCTTTCTTT.

The count of this clone is one. The CDR3 nucleotides read TGTGCCAGCAGCTTGGGGATTGGGAACACCATATATTTT. Amino acids: CASSLGIGNTIYF. V gene TRBV5-4 combines with J gene TRBJ1-3; D ambiguous. Between the trimmed V and J ends, which lost 0 bases and 7 bases, there was a span of 8 bases. The CDR3 contains 13 residues. Germline values: CDR1 SGHNT, CDR2 YYREEE (reference sequence).

This chain links TRBV5-8 with TRBJ2-6, with D perhaps being TRBD1 or TRBD2 (5 bases each). The length of the CDR3 is 16 residues. V lost 7 bases and J 0 bases, leaving 14 bases between the germline ends. Germline loops: CDR1 SGHTS, CDR2 YDEGEE. The CDR3: CASRGGTYSGANVLTF. CDR3 nucleotide sequence: TGTGCCAGCCGGGGCGGTACTTACTCTGGGGCCAACGTCCTGACTTTC.

The rearrangement joins TRBV5-4 to TRBJ2-3, with 7 bases fitting TRBD1. This CDR3 region has 15 residues. Germline CDR1 and CDR2: SGHNT and YYREEE (reference sequence). V was clipped by 2 bases and J by 6 bases; unmatched bases: 9. CDR3 loop: CASSFLEGAWDTQYF. CDR3 coding DNA: TGTGCCAGCAGCTTTCTAGAGGGGGCGTGGGATACGCAGTATTTT. The full variable domain, rest sourced from reference TRBV5-4 and TRBJ2-3, is ETGVTQSPTHLIKTRGQQVTLRCSSQSGHNTVSWYQQALGQGPQFIFQYYREEENGRGNFPPRFSGLQFPNYSSELNVNALELDDSALYLCASSFLEGAWDTQYFGPGTRLTVL.

The table lists this clone with a count of one. The chain combines TRBV7-9 with TRBJ2-3; no definite D call. The CDR3 has 11 amino acids. V lost 3 bases and J lost 6, with 4 bases in between. The germline CDR1 and CDR2 sequences are SEHNR and FQNEAQ (reference sequence). The CDR3 DNA reads as TGTGCCAGCAGCTTTGGGGATACGCAGTATTTT. Residues: CASSFGDTQYF.

This clone was seen only a few times. This chain uses TRBV19 with TRBJ1-1; 9 nucleotides align to TRBD1. Per germline, CDR1 LNHDA and CDR2 SQIVND (reference sequence). The CDR3 runs 12 residues. With V trimmed by 5 bases and J by 11 bases, 6 bases remained unmatched. The CDR3 DNA follows: TGTGCCAGTAGTCCTCGGACAGGGGACGCTTTCTTT. This translates into CASSPRTGDAFF.

The chain links TRBV6-1 to TRBJ2-6; the D is unclear. Germline-derived CDR1 and CDR2 are MNHNS and SASEGT. Trimming shortened V by 0 bases and J by 4 bases, and 13 bases separated the two germline ends. The CDR3 is 17 amino acids. The CDR3 DNA follows: TGTGCCAGCAGTGAAGCGCTCGGGCGAGGAGGGGCCAACGTCCTGACTTTC. Translated: CASSEALGRGGANVLTF.

The J gene is TRBJ2-7, the V gene TRBV29-1; D gene ambiguous. Germline CDR1 SQVTM, CDR2 ANQGSEA. CDR3 size: 12 residues. Deletions cut 4 bases from V and 4 bases from J, with 11 bases between. CDR3 DNA sequence: TGCAGCGTTGGCAAACAGAATTACGAGCAGTACTTC. Its protein product is CSVGKQNYEQYF.

Here the CDR3 reads CAISEPAHERGDAYEQYF. CDR3 bases: TGTGCCATCAGTGAGCCAGCCCATGAGCGGGGGGATGCGTACGAGCAGTACTTC. The V gene is TRBV10-3, the J gene TRBJ2-7; the match to TRBD2 covers 9 bases. Trimming at V came to 2 bases and at J to 4 bases, leaving 15 bases not matched to a gene. The CDR3 runs 18 residues. The V gene's germline CDR1 is ENHRY and CDR2 SYGVKD.

CDR3 amino acids: CATSRGRNRGDIQYF. In DNA form, the CDR3 reads TGTGCCACCAGCAGAGGTAGAAACAGGGGAGACATTCAGTACTTC. The genes are TRBV15 and TRBJ2-4; 7 nucleotides match TRBD1. The CDR3 extends over 15 amino acids. Unmatched junction bases numbered 8, after V lost 1 base and J lost 8 bases. Germline V CDR1 and CDR2: LNHNV, YYDKDF (reference sequence).

J is TRBJ2-1 and V is TRBV4-1, with D possibly being TRBD2 (5 bases). Per the germline V gene, CDR1 is MGHRA and CDR2 is YSYEKL. The CDR3 runs to 16 residues. Trimming removed 2 bases at V and 0 bases at J, with 11 bases between. The CDR3 sequence is CASSQTRGSSYNEQFF. In DNA form, the CDR3 reads TGCGCCAGCAGCCAAACCCGGGGAAGCTCCTACAATGAGCAGTTCTTC.